Each of the 23 T cell receptor beta chains below was sequenced from the same sample in a study of beta chain features in type 1 diabetes. Whole-study findings and limits: People with Type 1 diabetes carried modestly yet significantly shorter TCRB CDR3s in all four CD4+ subsets.

Isolated RNA was reverse transcribed in full, so expressed TCRB transcripts were sequenced. Clones were read by immunoSEQ multiplex PCR, and TCRdb kept only the in-frame ones, dropping some. There are more than 250,000 clones in the sample; roughly an eighth occur only once, and 0.015% to 0.02% lies in the top ten. Antigens for these TCRs are unknown. The sample consisted of naive CD4+ T cells from blood. These receptors all come from a man under 40 with type 1 diabetes.

This sequence joins TRBV9 and TRBJ2-5; perhaps TRBD2 as D (6 bases). The CDR3 has 13 amino acids. The germline V and J ends were trimmed by 5 bases and 5 bases, with 13 bases remaining between them. CDR1 and CDR2 from the germline V gene are SGDLS and YYNGEE. DNA for the CDR3: TGTGCCAGCAGTGGAGGGGTGGTGGAGACCCAGTACTTC. Its protein product is CASSGGVVETQYF.

The V and J genes are TRBV7-8 and TRBJ2-7, with TRBD2 matching 9 bases. The CDR3 runs to 18 residues. Germline V gives CDR1 SGHVS, CDR2 FQNEAQ. V gave up 2 bases and J gave up 7 bases; unmatched junction bases: 18. CDR3 protein: CASSLIRLAGGLFGEQYF. CDR3 bases: TGTGCCAGCAGCTTAATTCGTCTGGCGGGAGGGCTTTTTGGAGAGCAGTACTTC.

There are a few counts of this clone. V and J are TRBV30 and TRBJ2-1, with 9 bases aligning to TRBD2. The J segment lost 3 bases and the V segment lost 8 bases, leaving 8 bases of the junction unmatched. Per germline, CDR1 GTSNPN and CDR2 SVGIG (reference sequence). This CDR3 region has 14 residues. CDR3 nucleotides: TGTGCCGCGGCTAGCGGGGCGATCTACAATGAGCAGTTCTTC. Translation gives CAAASGAIYNEQFF.

This clone was counted between two and nine times. The J gene is TRBJ2-3, the V gene TRBV29-1, with 11 bases matching TRBD2. Unmatched junction bases numbered 11, after V lost 3 bases and J lost 6 bases. The CDR3 is 16 residues long. Germline CDR1 is SQVTM and CDR2 is ANQGSEA. CDR3 nucleotide sequence: TGCAGCGTTGATGACCTCCTAGCGGGAGGTGGGGATACGCAGTATTTT. Translating gives CSVDDLLAGGGDTQYF.

This chain connects TRBV19 to TRBJ2-3, with TRBD1 identical over 9 bases. Losses at the gene ends were 9 bases for V and 4 bases for J; bases not matched to a gene: 8. Germline lookup yields CDR1 LNHDA and CDR2 SQIVND (reference sequence). There are 14 residues in the CDR3. CDR3: CASEKGQGADTQYF. The CDR3 DNA follows: TGTGCCAGCGAAAAGGGACAGGGCGCAGATACGCAGTATTTT.

The rearrangement joins TRBV6-1 to TRBJ2-7, with 10 bases fitting TRBD2. V lost 0 bases to trimming and J lost 5 bases; unmatched junction nucleotides: 4. CDR1 and CDR2 from the germline V gene are MNHNS and SASEGT. This CDR3 has 15 amino acids. CDR3 bases: TGTGCCAGCAGTGAAGCGGCTAGCGGGAGACACGAGCAGTACTTC. This codes for CASSEAASGRHEQYF.

This clone has only one observation. This CDR3 is also generated by other DNA sequences in the sample. The rearrangement links TRBV18 to TRBJ2-7; 14 positions match TRBD2. CDR3 length: 15 residues. V shed 3 bases and J 4 bases; nucleotides not matched to a gene: 2. The germline V gene encodes CDR1 KGHSH and CDR2 LQKENI. The CDR3 loop is CASSPGLAGGYEQYF. The CDR3 coding sequence is TGTGCCAGCTCACCCGGACTAGCGGGAGGATACGAGCAGTACTTC.

This rearrangement joins TRBV5-4 to TRBJ1-2; 7 bases are a match to TRBD1. This CDR3 is 15 amino acids long. CDR1 SGHNT and CDR2 YYREEE come from the germline V gene (reference sequence). V lost 4 bases and J lost 4; bases outside the gene matches: 10. CDR3: CASSTTQGFLYGYTF. Here the CDR3 DNA reads TGTGCCAGCAGCACCACACAGGGGTTCCTCTATGGCTACACCTTC.

This clone showed up just a few times. The chain couples TRBV9 to TRBJ2-1, with TRBD2 matching over 16 bases. This CDR3 is 19 amino acids long. Germline-derived CDR1 and CDR2 are SGDLS and YYNGEE. The V segment lost 3 bases and the J segment 2 bases; nucleotides outside the gene matches: 8. In DNA form, the CDR3 reads TGTGCCAGCAGCGGCGCCGGGACTAGCGGGAGGGCCCCCTACAATGAGCAGTTCTTC. Its translation is CASSGAGTSGRAPYNEQFF.

This clone was counted between two and nine times. V and J are TRBV4-1 and TRBJ2-3, with D unclear. The CDR3 has 15 residues. Germline CDR1 reads MGHRA; CDR2 reads YSYEKL. With 4 bases removed from V and 2 bases from J, the gap between germline ends came to 13 bases. DNA of the CDR3: TGCGCCAGCAGCCGAACCGGGTACCTCACAGATACGCAGTATTTT. As protein: CASSRTGYLTDTQYF.

As DNA, the CDR3 is TGTGCCAGCAGACTCCCCGGCTACAATGAGCAGTTCTTC. It yields the protein CASRLPGYNEQFF. J is TRBJ2-1 and V is TRBV28; no definite D call. The CDR3 has 13 amino acids. Germline loops: CDR1 MDHEN, CDR2 SYDVKM. V lost 6 bases to trimming and J lost 3 bases, with 9 bases between them.

V gene TRBV7-2 combines with J gene TRBJ2-1; 9 nucleotides line up with TRBD1. The ends lost 4 bases at V and 7 bases at J; junction bases unmatched: 14. The V gene's germline CDR1 is SGHTA and CDR2 FQGNSA. The CDR3 is 17 amino acids. The CDR3 DNA reads as TGTGCCAGCAGCTCGGCTACAAGGGACAGGGTCCGGAATGAGCAGTTCTTC. It translates to CASSSATRDRVRNEQFF.

This rearrangement joins TRBV20-1 to TRBJ2-1, with D uncertain. The CDR3 extends over 11 amino acids. Looked up from germline, CDR1 is DFQATT and CDR2 is SNEGSKA (reference sequence). V shed 5 bases and J shed 9 bases, with 11 bases lying between them. This CDR3 reads CSAVAHSEQFF. The CDR3 DNA follows: TGCAGTGCTGTCGCGCACTCTGAGCAGTTCTTC.

CDR3 DNA sequence: TGCGCCAGCAGCCAAGGGGGCAGGGCCCGTGGCTACACCTTC. It specifies CASSQGGRARGYTF. The rearrangement links TRBV4-1 to TRBJ1-2; tentatively, D is TRBD1 (5 bases). V lost 1 base and J 7 bases, leaving 13 bases between the germline ends. Germline V gene data show CDR1 as MGHRA and CDR2 as YSYEKL. The CDR3 extends over 14 amino acids.

The genes are TRBV6-5 and TRBJ1-1; 7 positions match TRBD1. CDR3 size: 15 residues. The V gene end was trimmed by 6 bases and the J gene end by 0 bases; junction bases not matched to a gene: 7. The germline gives CDR1 MNHEY, CDR2 SVGAGI. CDR3 DNA: TGTGCCAGCAGCCACGGGACAGCTATGAACACTGAAGCTTTCTTT. Its translation is CASSHGTAMNTEAFF.

In this sample, this clone turned up a few times. The chain recombines TRBV2 with TRBJ1-2; possible D gene TRBD1, 5 bases. The ends were cut back, 7 bases at V and 0 bases at J, with 12 bases in the middle. CDR3 length: 14 amino acids. Germline V lookup: CDR1 SNHLY, CDR2 FYNNEI. The CDR3 coding sequence is TGTGCCAGCACGCCCAGGGCGGCTAACTATGGCTACACCTTC. It codes for CASTPRAANYGYTF.

This chain connects TRBV15 to TRBJ2-5; D possibly corresponds to TRBD1 (6 bases). This CDR3 is built from 15 residues. Trimming pared 3 bases from V and 5 bases from J, leaving 16 bases between. CDR1 and CDR2 (germline): LNHNV, YYDKDF (reference sequence). CDR3 loop: CATSSFQGSSETQYF. CDR3 coding DNA: TGTGCCACCAGCAGTTTTCAGGGGTCGAGCGAGACCCAGTACTTC.

The chain joins TRBV7-2 to TRBJ2-5; TRBD1 aligns across 9 bases. V was pared by 5 bases and J by 5 bases, with 6 bases of the junction left unmatched. Germline V CDR1 and CDR2: SGHTA, FQGNSA. CDR3 length: 14 amino acids. Here the CDR3 DNA reads TGTGCCAGCAGCCCGGACAGGGGATGGGAGACCCAGTACTTC. It encodes CASSPDRGWETQYF.

V is TRBV27 and J is TRBJ2-5; TRBD2 aligns across 10 bases. The CDR3 length is 15 residues. Per germline, CDR1 MNHEY and CDR2 SMNVEV (reference sequence). V was clipped by 5 bases and J by 2 bases; unmatched bases: 5. CDR3 sequence reads: CASSVLAGVQETQYF. CDR3 in DNA: TGTGCCAGCAGTGTTCTAGCGGGAGTTCAAGAGACCCAGTACTTC.

The chain uses TRBV19 and TRBJ2-2, with 8 nucleotides matching TRBD2. CDR1 is LNHDA and CDR2 is SQIVND in the germline V gene (reference sequence). V gave up 3 bases and J gave up 4 bases; unmatched junction bases: 4. The CDR3 consists of 15 residues. The CDR3 loop is CASSIGRDGTGELFF. The CDR3 nucleotides read TGTGCCAGTAGTATCGGGAGGGACGGCACCGGGGAGCTGTTTTTT.

A few counts support this clone. The V call is TRBV7-2, the J call TRBJ2-7; TRBD2 matches 7 bases. This CDR3 has 15 residues. V shed 0 bases and J 2 bases; nucleotides not matched to a gene: 4. Germline CDR1 and CDR2: SGHTA and FQGNSA. CDR3 in amino acids: CASSLASAGAYEQYF. CDR3 in DNA: TGTGCCAGCAGCTTAGCTTCGGCGGGAGCCTACGAGCAGTACTTC. The full variable domain, in which reference TRBV7-2 and TRBJ2-7 provide the parts outside the CDR3, is GAGVSQSPSNKVTEKGKDVELRCDPISGHTALYWYRQSLGQGLEFLIYFQGNSAPDKSGLPSDRFSAERTGGSVSTLTIQRTQQEDSAVYLCASSLASAGAYEQYFGPGTRLTVT.

The chain uses TRBV30 and TRBJ1-2; D possibly corresponds to TRBD1 (5 bases). The CDR3 contains 15 residues. V lost 0 bases to trimming and J lost 3 bases, with 14 bases between them. Per the germline V gene, CDR1 is GTSNPN and CDR2 is SVGIG (reference sequence). The CDR3 DNA reads TGTGCCTGGAGTGTTTCAGGGCTCCCTCACTATGGCTACACCTTC. This encodes CAWSVSGLPHYGYTF.

This clone has a handful of counts. The same CDR3 is also encoded by other DNA sequences in this sample. This rearrangement joins TRBV15 to TRBJ2-7, with D tentatively TRBD1 (6 bases). Deletions cut 0 bases from V and 3 bases from J, with 9 bases between. The CDR3 runs 14 residues. Germline V lookup: CDR1 LNHNV, CDR2 YYDKDF (reference sequence). Written as DNA, the CDR3 is TGTGCCACCAGCAGAGAATCCAGGGGCTACGAGCAGTACTTC. Translated: CATSRESRGYEQYF.